The 23 T cell receptor beta chains listed next were all sequenced from one sample in a study of cytomegalovirus exposure and HLA in healthy donors. 13 Jbeta primers and 60 Vbeta primers were used for the PCR. Sequencing used immunoSEQ multiplex PCR; TCRdb keeps in-frame clones, though not all of them. Of about 130,000 clones in the sample, 60% to 85% were seen once. Sequencing input: PBMCs. The receptors were gathered from a female donor in good health and CMV-seronegative.

The chain employs TRBV29-1 and TRBJ2-3; possibly TRBD1 for D (5 bases). Germline V gives CDR1 SQVTM, CDR2 ANQGSEA. The length of the CDR3 is 11 residues. With 4 bases removed from V and 6 bases from J, the gap between germline ends came to 8 bases. CDR3 sequence: CSVARVDTQYF. Written as DNA, the CDR3 is TGCAGCGTTGCCAGGGTCGATACGCAGTATTTT.

The V and J genes are TRBV2 and TRBJ2-3, with D uncertain. This CDR3 comprises 14 residues. Germline CDR1 reads SNHLY; CDR2 reads FYNNEI. V lost 8 bases and J lost 4, with 16 bases in between. The CDR3 DNA reads as TGTGCCAGCGGCGTTACCGAAGGAGCAGATACGCAGTATTTT. It yields the protein CASGVTEGADTQYF.

The chain recombines TRBV18 with TRBJ1-1; D unclear. Germline V lookup: CDR1 KGHSH, CDR2 LQKENI. This CDR3 comprises 13 residues. The V end lost 2 bases, the J end lost 4 bases, and 8 bases lay between the germline ends. CDR3 sequence (DNA): TGTGCCAGCTCACCATCCCGAGGCACTGAAGCTTTCTTT. Amino acid sequence: CASSPSRGTEAFF.

Only one count was recorded for this clone. The chain is built from TRBV28 and TRBJ2-7; TRBD2 agrees at 12 bases. Germline CDR1 MDHEN, CDR2 SYDVKM. The ends lost 6 bases at V and 4 bases at J; junction bases unmatched: 19. The CDR3 extends over 19 amino acids. The CDR3 here is CASRYGTARLAGDVYEQYF. For the CDR3, the DNA is TGTGCCAGCAGATATGGGACAGCCAGACTAGCGGGAGATGTTTACGAGCAGTACTTC.

This chain links TRBV5-4 with TRBJ2-7; 8 nucleotides align to TRBD1. The V segment lost 3 bases and the J segment 3 bases; nucleotides outside the gene matches: 20. The CDR3 runs to 19 residues. Per the germline V gene, CDR1 is SGHNT and CDR2 is YYREEE (reference sequence). CDR3 DNA: TGTGCCAGCAGCTGGTGGCCGGCAGGGGGCCGCCTCACCCACTACGAGCAGTACTTC. Protein sequence: CASSWWPAGGRLTHYEQYF.

The chain joins TRBV19 to TRBJ2-7; D perhaps matches TRBD1 (6 bases). Germline assignment: CDR1 LNHDA and CDR2 SQIVND (reference sequence). The V end lost 5 bases, the J end lost 0 bases, and 14 bases lay between the germline ends. CDR3 size: 15 residues. Written as DNA, the CDR3 is TGTGCCAGTAGTCGTTTTGGACAGTCCTCCTACGAGCAGTACTTC. Translation: CASSRFGQSSYEQYF.

This chain uses TRBV19 with TRBJ1-5; perhaps TRBD1 as D (6 bases). There are 16 residues in the CDR3. The germline V and J ends were trimmed by 7 bases and 2 bases, with 18 bases remaining between them. CDR1 LNHDA and CDR2 SQIVND come from the germline V gene (reference sequence). The CDR3 sequence is CASTSTRDTRNQPQHF. The CDR3 region has the DNA TGTGCCAGTACCTCGACTCGGGACACCCGCAATCAGCCCCAGCATTTT. Using reference TRBV19 and TRBJ1-5 for the parts outside the CDR3, the full variable domain is DGGITQSPKYLFRKEGQNVTLSCEQNLNHDAMYWYRQDPGQGLRLIYYSQIVNDFQKGDIAEGYSVSREKKESFPLTVTSAQKNPTAFYLCASTSTRDTRNQPQHFGDGTRLSIL.

The V call is TRBV30, the J call TRBJ2-5, with D perhaps matching TRBD2 (6 bases). From germline, CDR1 is GTSNPN and CDR2 SVGIG (reference sequence). CDR3 length: 11 amino acids. V lost 5 bases and J lost 4, with 8 bases in between. CDR3 nucleotides: TGTGCCTGGGGGAGGTCAGAGACCCAGTACTTC. Translation gives CAWGRSETQYF.

The chain links TRBV6-1 to TRBJ2-7; possible D gene TRBD2, 5 bases. Germline V gene sequence: CDR1 MNHNS, CDR2 SASEGT. CDR3 length: 12 residues. V lost 6 bases and J 7 bases, leaving 13 bases between the germline ends. Here the CDR3 reads CASREVLTEQYF. CDR3 nucleotide sequence: TGTGCCAGCAGGGAGGTTTTAACAGAGCAGTACTTC.

The V and J genes are TRBV14 and TRBJ2-3; no definite D call. Looked up from germline, CDR1 is SGHDN and CDR2 is FVKESK. Trimming left V 3 bases short and J 1 base short, with 5 bases between. The CDR3 is 13 residues long. The CDR3 protein is CASSHTGTDTQYF. CDR3 DNA sequence: TGTGCCAGCAGCCACACAGGCACAGATACGCAGTATTTT.

This clone has a handful of counts. V and J are TRBV6-9 and TRBJ2-1, with a tentative D call TRBD2 (7 bases). The V and J ends lost 6 bases and 6 bases respectively, with 15 bases between them. This CDR3 has 14 residues. Germline V CDR1 and CDR2: MNHGY, SVAAGI. CDR3 sequence reads: CASSRGAGSNEQFF. The CDR3, as DNA: TGTGCCAGCAGCCGGGGGGCAGGTTCCAATGAGCAGTTCTTC.

The rearrangement joins TRBV10-2 to TRBJ1-2; TRBD1 is a possible D gene (5 bases). Germline values: CDR1 WSHSY, CDR2 SAAADI. The length of the CDR3 is 13 residues. V was shortened by 8 bases and J by 7 bases, with 17 bases between the two germline ends. This CDR3 is CASLGGVDGGYTF. DNA for the CDR3: TGCGCCAGCCTTGGAGGGGTGGATGGTGGCTACACCTTC.

The chain uses TRBV11-2 and TRBJ1-2; 7 bases are a match to TRBD1. This CDR3 contains 14 residues. V lost 1 base, J lost 8 bases, and 7 bases stayed unmatched. Germline assignment: CDR1 SGHAT and CDR2 FQNNGV. The CDR3 region has the DNA TGTGCCAGCAGCTTAGTAAGGGGGCTTGGCGGCTACACCTTC. The encoded protein is CASSLVRGLGGYTF. The whole variable domain, remainder taken from reference TRBV11-2 and TRBJ1-2, is EAGVAQSPRYKIIEKRQSVAFWCNPISGHATLYWYQQILGQGPKLLIQFQNNGVVDDSQLPKDRFSAERLKGVDSTLKIQPAKLEDSAVYLCASSLVRGLGGYTFGSGTRLTVV.

This clone was observed a few times. This chain uses TRBV23-1 with TRBJ2-3; 9 bases line up with TRBD2. TRBV23-1 is marked as an open reading frame, function uncertain. This CDR3 has 23 amino acids. Unmatched junction bases numbered 28, after V lost 2 bases and J lost 4 bases. The CDR3 DNA follows: TGCGCCAGCAGTCAAATTATCCCCCCCCTCTTATGGGAGCGGGAGGTAATTGCAGATACGCAGTATTTT. This encodes CASSQIIPPLLWEREVIADTQYF.

The chain employs TRBV10-2 and TRBJ1-5; weak D call: TRBD1 (6 bases). The CDR3 is 15 amino acids. CDR1 and CDR2 from the germline V gene are WSHSY and SAAADI. The V end lost 3 bases, the J end lost 0 bases, and 9 bases lay between the germline ends. The CDR3 DNA is TGCGCCAGCAGTGATGGGACACGTAGCAATCAGCCCCAGCATTTT. Amino acids: CASSDGTRSNQPQHF.

This clone was counted between two and nine times. The chain links TRBV19 to TRBJ1-6, with TRBD1 matching 9 bases. J was trimmed by 9 bases and V by 3 bases; bases with no gene match: 3. This CDR3 region has 14 residues. Germline V gene sequence: CDR1 LNHDA, CDR2 SQIVND (reference sequence). CDR3 residues: CASSITGGRSPLHF. The CDR3 region has the DNA TGTGCCAGTAGTATCACAGGGGGCCGTTCACCCCTCCACTTT.

The genes are TRBV5-4 and TRBJ2-7, with TRBD1 matching 9 bases. Trimming took 4 bases from V and 6 from J; bases not matched to a gene: 2. Germline lookup yields CDR1 SGHNT and CDR2 YYREEE (reference sequence). This CDR3 is built from 12 residues. CDR3 bases: TGTGCCAGCAGCCCGACAGGGGGCGAGCAGTACTTC. Translated, it gives CASSPTGGEQYF. Full variable domain (missing parts from reference TRBV5-4 and TRBJ2-7): ETGVTQSPTHLIKTRGQQVTLRCSSQSGHNTVSWYQQALGQGPQFIFQYYREEENGRGNFPPRFSGLQFPNYSSELNVNALELDDSALYLCASSPTGGEQYFGPGTRLTVT.

V usage is TRBV2 and J usage is TRBJ1-1, with D perhaps matching TRBD1 (6 bases). Germline V gene data show CDR1 as SNHLY and CDR2 as FYNNEI. V lost 6 bases and J 7 bases, leaving 12 bases between the germline ends. This CDR3 comprises 12 residues. In nucleotides, the CDR3 is TGTGCCAGCAGCGTACTGGACAGTGAAGCTTTCTTT. Translation gives CASSVLDSEAFF.

As concerns this clone: At one of its ends the junction is not consistent with the germline gene, which may arise from a read error. The gene calls are TRBV27 and TRBJ2-6; D perhaps matches TRBD2 (6 bases). CDR3 length: 16 residues. Germline values: CDR1 MNHEY, CDR2 SMNVEV (reference sequence). In nucleotides, the CDR3 is TGTGCCAGCAGTGGAGGGCTCCTCTCTGGGGCCAACGGCCTGACTTTC. Encoded protein: CASSGGLLSGANGLTF. The full variable domain, completed using reference TRBV27 and TRBJ2-6, is EAQVTQNPRYLITVTGKKLTVTCSQNMNHEYMSWYRQDPGLGLRQIYYSMNVEVTDKGDVPEGYKVSRKEKRNFPLILESPSPNQTSLYFCASSGGLLSGANGLTFGAGSRLTVL.

This chain links TRBV19 with TRBJ2-2; D possibly corresponds to TRBD1 (6 bases). The CDR3 has 13 residues. The germline CDR1 and CDR2 sequences are LNHDA and SQIVND (reference sequence). Trimming cost V 5 bases and J 7 bases, with 11 bases left between them. CDR3 protein: CASSAQGFGELFF. For the CDR3, the DNA is TGTGCCAGTAGTGCTCAGGGGTTCGGGGAGCTGTTTTTT.

The chain recombines TRBV9 with TRBJ2-3, with TRBD2 identical over 7 bases. V was pared by 4 bases and J by 1 base, with 6 bases of the junction left unmatched. The germline V gene has CDR1 SGDLS and CDR2 YYNGEE. The CDR3 covers 15 residues. The DNA of the CDR3 is TGTGCCAGCAGCCCCTGGGACTACCGCACAGATACGCAGTATTTT. This encodes CASSPWDYRTDTQYF.

The chain recombines TRBV15 with TRBJ1-1; D is unresolved. The germline V gene encodes CDR1 LNHNV and CDR2 YYDKDF (reference sequence). This CDR3 is built from 13 residues. Trimming took off 0 bases at V and 5 bases at J, with 7 bases between the two ends. The CDR3 DNA reads TGTGCCACCAGCAGAGATTGGAGTACTGAAGCTTTCTTT. Translating it yields CATSRDWSTEAFF. Combining the CDR3 with reference TRBV15 and TRBJ1-1 gives the whole variable domain DAMVIQNPRYQVTQFGKPVTLSCSQTLNHNVMYWYQQKSSQAPKLLFHYYDKDFNNEADTPDNFQSRRPNTSFCFLDIRSPGLGDTAMYLCATSRDWSTEAFFGQGTRLTVV.

This rearrangement joins TRBV29-1 to TRBJ2-5, with TRBD2 as a possible D gene (5 bases). Germline V gives CDR1 SQVTM, CDR2 ANQGSEA. V lost 5 bases to trimming and J lost 0 bases, with 7 bases between them. The CDR3 is 12 residues long. The CDR3 region has the DNA TGCAGCGTTCGGACTTACCAAGAGACCCAGTACTTC. Its protein is CSVRTYQETQYF.